Presented here are 9 T cell receptor beta chains from one specimen sequenced in a study of cytomegalovirus exposure and HLA in healthy donors. Vbeta (60) and Jbeta (13) primers were used in the PCR. Sequenced by immunoSEQ multiplex PCR; TCRdb stores in-frame clones only, minus some. The sample yields over 65,000 clones, approximately 72% seen once. Sequencing input: PBMCs. The receptors derive from a woman in her thirties in good health and CMV-seropositive.

The chain employs TRBV2 and TRBJ2-7, with 10 bases lining up with TRBD1. In germline, CDR1 is SNHLY, CDR2 FYNNEI. With V trimmed by 3 bases and J by 6 bases, 8 bases remained unmatched. This CDR3 spans 15 amino acids. CDR3 DNA: TGTGCCAGCAGTGATGAAGGGACAGGGGACGGCGAGCAGTACTTC. Residues: CASSDEGTGDGEQYF.

This clone was seen a single time. The chain recombines TRBV7-3 with TRBJ2-1; D is unresolved. The germline gives CDR1 SGHTA, CDR2 FQGTGA. The CDR3 has 15 amino acids. V lost 2 bases and J lost 7, with 15 bases in between. The CDR3 DNA reads TGTGCCAGCAGCTTACCCGGGTCTACCATGAATGAGCAGTTCTTC. Translation gives CASSLPGSTMNEQFF.

This sequence joins TRBV6-1 and TRBJ2-1; D unresolved. The germline V gene has CDR1 MNHNS and CDR2 SASEGT. Trimming cost V 2 bases and J 2 bases, with 16 bases left between them. The CDR3 covers 17 residues. The CDR3 region is CASSERPHLGTYNEQFF. The CDR3 DNA is TGTGCCAGCAGTGAACGTCCCCACCTAGGCACCTACAATGAGCAGTTCTTC.

The chain joins TRBV9 to TRBJ2-7, with 9 positions matching TRBD1. V shed 0 bases and J 0 bases; nucleotides not matched to a gene: 7. CDR1 and CDR2 (germline): SGDLS, YYNGEE. The CDR3 is 17 amino acids. Here the CDR3 DNA reads TGTGCCAGCAGCGTAGGGGGGGGGACAGGGCACTCCTACGAGCAGTACTTC. Protein: CASSVGGGTGHSYEQYF.

This chain connects TRBV19 to TRBJ2-1; 7 bases match TRBD1. Germline V gene lookup returns CDR1 LNHDA and CDR2 SQIVND (reference sequence). The ends lost 5 bases at V and 0 bases at J; junction bases unmatched: 10. The CDR3 has 17 residues. The chain's CDR3 is CASSSRSGTASYNEQFF. CDR3 nucleotides: TGTGCCAGTAGTTCCCGTTCGGGGACAGCCTCCTACAATGAGCAGTTCTTC. The full variable domain, completed using reference TRBV19 and TRBJ2-1, is DGGITQSPKYLFRKEGQNVTLSCEQNLNHDAMYWYRQDPGQGLRLIYYSQIVNDFQKGDIAEGYSVSREKKESFPLTVTSAQKNPTAFYLCASSSRSGTASYNEQFFGPGTRLTVL.

J is TRBJ1-5 and V is TRBV6-1; TRBD1 might be the D (6 bases). The V and J ends lost 8 bases and 2 bases respectively, with 16 bases between them. Germline V lookup: CDR1 MNHNS, CDR2 SASEGT. The CDR3 runs to 15 residues. CDR3 DNA sequence: TGTGCCAGCGGAACAGAGGGGGTTGGCAATCAGCCCCAGCATTTT. It yields the protein CASGTEGVGNQPQHF.

Only a few counts were recorded for this clone. The chain employs TRBV4-3 and TRBJ2-1, with a possible D match to TRBD2 (5 bases). The V and J ends lost 0 bases and 0 bases respectively, with 9 bases between them. Per germline, CDR1 LGHNA and CDR2 YSLEER. The CDR3 consists of 16 residues. The CDR3 region has the DNA TGCGCCAGCAGCCAAGATGACTATAACTCCTACAATGAGCAGTTCTTC. Translation gives CASSQDDYNSYNEQFF.

This clone appeared once. This rearrangement joins TRBV7-9 to TRBJ1-2, with 7 bases that match TRBD1. V lost 1 base and J lost 1; bases outside the gene matches: 12. The CDR3 sequence is 18 residues long. Germline CDR1 and CDR2: SEHNR and FQNEAQ (reference sequence). CDR3 in amino acids: CASSLVDRVVTINYGYTF. In DNA, the CDR3 is TGTGCCAGCAGCTTAGTAGACAGGGTTGTTACCATTAACTATGGCTACACCTTC. The variable domain in full, completed from reference TRBV7-9 and TRBJ1-2, reads DTGVSQNPRHKITKRGQNVTFRCDPISEHNRLYWYRQTLGQGPEFLTYFQNEAQLEKSRLLSDRFSAERPKGSFSTLEIQRTEQGDSAMYLCASSLVDRVVTINYGYTFGSGTRLTVV.

The gene calls are TRBV7-2 and TRBJ2-2, with TRBD2 matching over 11 bases. With V trimmed by 6 bases and J by 6 bases, 3 bases remained unmatched. The CDR3 runs to 14 residues. Germline-derived CDR1 and CDR2 are SGHTA and FQGNSA. CDR3 DNA: TGTGCCAGCAGAACTAGCGGGAGTCCCGGGGAGCTGTTTTTT. Amino acid sequence: CASRTSGSPGELFF. Looking up the rest from reference TRBV7-2 and TRBJ2-2 gives the full variable domain: GAGVSQSPSNKVTEKGKDVELRCDPISGHTALYWYRQSLGQGLEFLIYFQGNSAPDKSGLPSDRFSAERTGGSVSTLTIQRTQQEDSAVYLCASRTSGSPGELFFGEGSRLTVL.